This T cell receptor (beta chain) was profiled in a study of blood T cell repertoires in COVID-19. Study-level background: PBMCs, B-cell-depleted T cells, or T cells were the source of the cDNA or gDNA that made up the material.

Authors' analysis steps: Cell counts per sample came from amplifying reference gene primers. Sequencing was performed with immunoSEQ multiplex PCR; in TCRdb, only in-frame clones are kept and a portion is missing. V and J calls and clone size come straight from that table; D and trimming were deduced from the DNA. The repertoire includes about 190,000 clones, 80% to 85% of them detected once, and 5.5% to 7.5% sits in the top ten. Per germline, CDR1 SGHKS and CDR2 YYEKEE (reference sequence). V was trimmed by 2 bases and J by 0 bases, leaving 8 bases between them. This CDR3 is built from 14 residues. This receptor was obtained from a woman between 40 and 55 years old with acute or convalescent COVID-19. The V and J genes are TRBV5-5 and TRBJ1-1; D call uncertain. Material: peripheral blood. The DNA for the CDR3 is TGTGCCAGCAGCTTTGCAGTAATGAACACTGAAGCTTTCTTT. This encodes CASSFAVMNTEAFF.